This T cell receptor (beta chain) stems from a study of neurological immune-mediated disorders. Study-level results: Private repertoires in all groups were suggested by the absence of shared CDR3 amino acid sequences among expanded clones across subjects.

Germline V gene data show CDR1 as SEHNR and CDR2 as FQNEAQ (reference sequence). V was pared by 6 bases and J by 5 bases, with 4 bases of the junction left unmatched. The CDR3 is 14 residues long. This clonotype was counted many times. What it recognizes is unknown. From the 5' RACE reads, TCRdb called clonotypes with MiXCR, one entry per CDR3 protein. The data contain 90,000 to 150,000 distinct CDR3 sequences, roughly 3.2% of them seen just once; the ten biggest clones take up 1% to 1.5%. The chain uses TRBV7-9 and TRBJ1-4, with 9 bases fitting TRBD1. Sequenced input: PBMCs. The clonotype originates from a woman under 40 with multiple sclerosis. The CDR3 region has the DNA TGTGCCAGCAGACCGGACAGGGGAAATGAAAAACTGTTTTTT. Protein sequence: CASRPDRGNEKLFF.